This T cell receptor (beta chain) was recorded in a study of T cells in Graves' hyperthyroidism and ophthalmopathy. This clonotype was observed a handful of times. V lost 4 bases and J 1 base, leaving 11 bases between the germline ends. The CDR3 contains 14 residues. From germline, CDR1 is SQVTM and CDR2 ANQGSEA. Researchers amplified the TCR beta CDR3 regions from RNA transcripts. First-round RT-PCR targeting the TCR CDR3 was performed with the HTBI primer set. Using its own MiXCR run on the multiplex PCR reads, TCRdb lists one record per CDR3 protein. This repertoire shows about 710,000 distinct CDR3 sequences, roughly 15% found once; its top ten account for under 9.5%.

The receptor comes from a man aged 18 to 35 with Graves' hyperthyroidism. Sequencing was performed on blood. The chain links TRBV29-1 to TRBJ2-4; D remains unclear. The CDR3 reads CSVGVSRAKNIQYF. In DNA, the CDR3 is TGCAGCGTTGGAGTGAGCCGGGCCAAAAACATTCAGTACTTC.